Listed here is a single T cell receptor beta chain. The antigen is unknown. This entry is derived from a study of CD8 T cells in Susac syndrome. Findings and caveats of the study: In its TCR sequencing and HLA analysis, the study acknowledged that the number of individuals was relatively small.

Random hexamers were used to reverse transcribe roughly 0.45 to 1 ug of RNA. Amplification of TCR beta CDR3 spanned 54 Vbeta and 13 Jbeta via immunoSEQ multiplex PCR. TCRdb called the immunoSEQ multiplex PCR reads again in MiXCR, with one record for every CDR3 protein. Among hundreds of thousands of distinct CDR3 sequences listed, approximately 89% were seen once. Per germline, CDR1 SGHAT and CDR2 FQNNGV. Trimming took 2 bases from V and 3 from J, leaving 16 bases between them. The CDR3 runs to 16 residues. This TCR came from a human donor with multiple sclerosis. Sequences were obtained from CD8+ T cells from PBMCs. The chain combines TRBV11-2 with TRBJ1-1; D gene ambiguous. CDR3 protein: CASSLLSHSRDTEAFF. CDR3 bases: TGTGCCAGCAGCTTATTGTCTCACAGTCGGGACACTGAAGCTTTCTTT.